Each of the 17 T cell receptor beta chains below was sequenced from the same sample in a study of blood T cell repertoires in COVID-19. Here immunoSEQ multiplex PCR was the method, and the copy in TCRdb shows in-frame clones only, minus some. Counted here are around 120,000 clones, roughly 89% occurring once; the ten biggest clones make up 3.8%. Input material: peripheral blood. All receptors come from a woman in her sixties or seventies with COVID-19, enrolled during active disease.

The chain combines TRBV10-3 with TRBJ1-2, with D hard to call. Between the trimmed V and J ends, which lost 4 bases and 12 bases, there was a span of 12 bases. Germline CDR1 ENHRY, CDR2 SYGVKD. CDR3 length: 11 amino acids. The CDR3 protein is CAISGVGGNTF. In DNA, the CDR3 is TGTGCCATCAGTGGAGTTGGCGGGAACACCTTC.

The sample holds a few counts of this clone. This chain uses TRBV9 with TRBJ1-5, with TRBD1 matching 8 bases. The CDR3 spans 14 residues. The ends lost 0 bases at V and 6 bases at J; junction bases unmatched: 2. Germline assignment: CDR1 SGDLS and CDR2 YYNGEE. The CDR3 nucleotides read TGTGCCAGCAGCGTAGCAGGGGGCGGTCAGCCCCAGCATTTT. It specifies CASSVAGGGQPQHF.

The V call is TRBV30, the J call TRBJ2-1; TRBD2 aligns across 16 bases. Losses at the gene ends were 1 base for V and 9 bases for J; bases not matched to a gene: 3. The germline CDR1 and CDR2 sequences are GTSNPN and SVGIG (reference sequence). The CDR3 loop spans 15 amino acids. The CDR3 nucleotides are TGTGCCTGGAGTGCGGGACTAGCGGGGGGGAGTGAGCAGTTCTTC. Its protein product is CAWSAGLAGGSEQFF.

The V and J genes are TRBV7-8 and TRBJ2-3; TRBD2 agrees at 14 bases. The CDR3 spans 15 residues. Germline CDR1 is SGHVS and CDR2 is FQNEAQ. V shed 6 bases and J 6 bases; nucleotides not matched to a gene: 5. For the CDR3, the DNA is TGTGCCAGCAGACTCGGGACTAGCGGGGGCGATACGCAGTATTTT. This translates into CASRLGTSGGDTQYF.

The V gene is TRBV27, the J gene TRBJ1-1; D might be TRBD1 (5 bases). V lost 7 bases and J 5 bases, leaving 14 bases between the germline ends. CDR3 size: 13 residues. Germline CDR1 is MNHEY and CDR2 is SMNVEV (reference sequence). In DNA form, the CDR3 reads TGTGCCAGCAAAGCGGGGGGGAGGACTGAAGCTTTCTTT. Residues: CASKAGGRTEAFF.

The chain couples TRBV19 to TRBJ1-1; tentative D call: TRBD1 (5 bases). The V gene lost 10 bases and the J gene lost 3 bases, with 9 bases spanning the gap. In germline, CDR1 is LNHDA, CDR2 SQIVND (reference sequence). The CDR3 has 11 residues. CDR3 sequence reads: CAILRDTEAFF. Here the CDR3 DNA reads TGTGCCATCCTCAGGGACACTGAAGCTTTCTTT.

CDR3 coding DNA: TGTGCCTGGAGTCCAGTCCCGGCCGGGGATGGCTACACCTTC. Amino acids: CAWSPVPAGDGYTF. V gene TRBV30 combines with J gene TRBJ1-2; D is unresolved. Trimming left V 2 bases short and J 6 bases short, with 16 bases between. The CDR3 contains 14 residues. The V gene's germline CDR1 is GTSNPN and CDR2 SVGIG (reference sequence).

The gene calls are TRBV3-1 (or the pseudogene TRBV3-2) and TRBJ2-4; TRBD1 matches 10 bases. With V trimmed by 4 bases and J by 10 bases, 7 bases remained unmatched. Looked up from germline, CDR1 is LGHDT and CDR2 is YNNKEL (reference sequence). This CDR3 spans 14 amino acids. Written as DNA, the CDR3 is TGTGCCAGCAGCCCAGCAAGGACAGGGGGGATTCAGTACTTC. Amino acid sequence: CASSPARTGGIQYF.

V and J are TRBV4-2 and TRBJ1-2; TRBD1 agrees at 7 bases. This CDR3 is 17 amino acids long. Germline loops: CDR1 LGHNA, CDR2 YNFKEQ. The V gene end was trimmed by 1 base and the J gene end by 4 bases; junction bases not matched to a gene: 12. The CDR3 region is CASSQVVRGARAYGYTF. The CDR3 DNA sequence: TGTGCCAGCAGCCAAGTGGTCAGGGGGGCAAGAGCCTATGGCTACACCTTC.

This clone occurred once. J is TRBJ1-5 and V is TRBV20-1, with no clear D. The CDR3 consists of 14 residues. V lost 3 bases and J 0 bases, leaving 9 bases between the germline ends. Germline-derived CDR1 and CDR2 are DFQATT and SNEGSKA (reference sequence). The CDR3 DNA sequence: TGCAGTGCTAGTCCCGGGTCTAGCAATCAGCCCCAGCATTTT. Amino acids: CSASPGSSNQPQHF.

The J gene is TRBJ2-3, the V gene TRBV9; 7 bases match TRBD1. With V trimmed by 4 bases and J by 2 bases, 7 bases remained unmatched. CDR1 is SGDLS, CDR2 YYNGEE, per germline. The CDR3 consists of 15 residues. The CDR3 DNA reads TGTGCCAGCAGCTACGGGACAGCCTTCACAGATACGCAGTATTTT. Translation: CASSYGTAFTDTQYF.

The CDR3 region is CASSQDRLQGHEKLFF. CDR3 nucleotides: TGTGCCAGCAGCCAAGATCGGTTACAGGGGCATGAAAAACTGTTTTTT. This chain links TRBV4-2 with TRBJ1-4, with TRBD1 matching 7 bases. Looked up from germline, CDR1 is LGHNA and CDR2 is YNFKEQ. V was pared by 0 bases and J by 6 bases, with 7 bases of the junction left unmatched. This CDR3 has 16 residues.

V gene TRBV4-2 combines with J gene TRBJ1-5; maybe TRBD1 (5 bases). V was trimmed by 1 base and J by 4 bases, leaving 11 bases between them. The CDR3 extends over 15 amino acids. Germline V gene lookup returns CDR1 LGHNA and CDR2 YNFKEQ. This CDR3 reads CASSQGAGGNQPQHF. The CDR3 nucleotides are TGTGCCAGCAGCCAAGGGGCCGGGGGGAATCAGCCCCAGCATTTT.

This sequence joins TRBV7-2 and TRBJ1-1; 9 bases line up with TRBD1. CDR1 is SGHTA, CDR2 FQGNSA, per germline. With V trimmed by 4 bases and J by 5 bases, 5 bases remained unmatched. The CDR3 spans 14 residues. Here the CDR3 reads CASSSRQGGTEAFF. CDR3 nucleotides: TGTGCCAGCAGCTCTAGACAGGGGGGGACTGAAGCTTTCTTT. Based on the CDR3 plus reference TRBV7-2 and TRBJ1-1, the full variable domain is GAGVSQSPSNKVTEKGKDVELRCDPISGHTALYWYRQSLGQGLEFLIYFQGNSAPDKSGLPSDRFSAERTGGSVSTLTIQRTQQEDSAVYLCASSSRQGGTEAFFGQGTRLTVV.

CDR3 region: CASSVSGTGELFF. Written as DNA, the CDR3 is TGTGCCAGCAGTGTCTCGGGGACCGGGGAGCTGTTTTTT. This rearrangement joins TRBV25-1 to TRBJ2-2, with D maybe TRBD2 (5 bases). This CDR3 contains 13 residues. Germline V gene data show CDR1 as MGHDK and CDR2 as SYGVNS. With 4 bases removed from V and 5 bases from J, the gap between germline ends came to 8 bases.

J is TRBJ2-3 and V is TRBV7-2; D might be TRBD2 (5 bases). Between the trimmed V and J ends, which lost 3 bases and 2 bases, there was a span of 12 bases. There are 15 residues in the CDR3. Germline V gene lookup returns CDR1 SGHTA and CDR2 FQGNSA. The CDR3 protein is CASSFSQTNTDTQYF. The CDR3 DNA sequence: TGTGCCAGCAGCTTCTCTCAGACTAACACAGATACGCAGTATTTT.

The rearrangement links TRBV7-9 to TRBJ1-3, with D possibly TRBD1 on 5 matching bases. Per germline, CDR1 SEHNR and CDR2 FQNEAQ (reference sequence). CDR3 size: 16 residues. Trimming pared 3 bases from V and 0 bases from J, leaving 12 bases between. This CDR3 is CASSFGGIDSGNTIYF. CDR3 coding DNA: TGTGCCAGCAGCTTTGGGGGGATAGACTCTGGAAACACCATATATTTT.